This is a list of T cell receptor beta chains from one sample in a study of early T cells in non-severe SARS-CoV-2 infection. TCRdb re-analysed the 5' RACE reads in MiXCR, keeping a single row per CDR3 protein. The repertoire holds more than 25,000 distinct CDR3 sequences, with 2.9% as singletons. The sample was whole blood. Receptor source: an adult who was a healthcare worker with PCR-confirmed SARS-CoV-2 infection or an uninfected control (not recorded which). Both conserved end residues are part of each CDR3. A D gene is named only where the DNA matches it firmly. The size entry gives once, few, many or a size class.

v_call	d_call	j_call	clone_size	cdr3_aa	cdr3_nt
TRBV5-5	TRBD1	TRBJ2-1	many	CASSSVTTYRGRGNEQFF	TGTGCCAGCAGCTCCGTGACTACGTACAGGGGACGTGGCAATGAGCAGTTCTTC
TRBV18	-	TRBJ2-6	many	CASSPGMRGANVLTF	TGTGCCAGCTCACCAGGGATGCGAGGGGCCAACGTCCTGACTTTC
TRBV12-3/TRBV12-4	-	TRBJ2-5	many	CASSQSKGAQYF	TGTGCCAGCAGCCAATCAAAAGGTGCCCAGTACTTC
TRBV9	-	TRBJ1-4	many	CASSVGNIEGTNEKLFF	TGTGCCAGCAGCGTAGGAAACATCGAGGGGACTAATGAAAAACTGTTTTTT
TRBV14	TRBD2	TRBJ2-1	many	CASSRDGTSGAEQFF	TGTGCCAGCAGCCGCGACGGGACTAGCGGTGCTGAGCAGTTCTTC
TRBV30	-	TRBJ1-5	many	CAWSSGNQPQHF	TGTGCCTGGAGCTCAGGAAATCAGCCCCAGCATTTT
TRBV6-6	-	TRBJ2-5	many	CASSRTGPEGETQYF	TGTGCCAGCAGCCGAACCGGGCCCGAGGGAGAGACCCAGTACTTC
TRBV5-1	-	TRBJ1-4	many	CASSLAIQDAGEKLFF	TGCGCCAGCAGCTTAGCAATCCAGGACGCGGGTGAAAAACTGTTTTTT
TRBV7-3	-	TRBJ2-1	few	CASSLRGAYNEQFF	TGTGCCAGCAGCTTACGGGGAGCCTACAATGAGCAGTTCTTC
TRBV11-1	-	TRBJ2-3	many	CASSPGLRTDTQYF	TGTGCCAGCAGCCCGGGACTGCGAACAGATACGCAGTATTTT
TRBV5-1	TRBD1	TRBJ1-6	many	CASSTRTGASPLHF	TGCGCCAGCAGCACCCGGACAGGGGCTTCACCCCTCCACTTT
TRBV12-5	TRBD1	TRBJ1-5	many	CASGPGQGELNQPQHF	TGTGCTAGTGGTCCCGGACAGGGCGAACTCAATCAGCCCCAGCATTTT
TRBV7-2	-	TRBJ2-1	many	CASSSRGSWNEQFF	TGTGCCAGCAGCTCCCGGGGCTCGTGGAATGAGCAGTTCTTC
TRBV13	TRBD2	TRBJ2-1	many	CASSQLTSAYNEQFF	TGTGCCAGCAGCCAACTGACTAGCGCCTACAATGAGCAGTTCTTC
TRBV6-1	TRBD1	TRBJ1-2	medium-sized	CASSELTGSGYTF	TGTGCCAGCAGTGAACTGACAGGGTCTGGCTACACCTTC